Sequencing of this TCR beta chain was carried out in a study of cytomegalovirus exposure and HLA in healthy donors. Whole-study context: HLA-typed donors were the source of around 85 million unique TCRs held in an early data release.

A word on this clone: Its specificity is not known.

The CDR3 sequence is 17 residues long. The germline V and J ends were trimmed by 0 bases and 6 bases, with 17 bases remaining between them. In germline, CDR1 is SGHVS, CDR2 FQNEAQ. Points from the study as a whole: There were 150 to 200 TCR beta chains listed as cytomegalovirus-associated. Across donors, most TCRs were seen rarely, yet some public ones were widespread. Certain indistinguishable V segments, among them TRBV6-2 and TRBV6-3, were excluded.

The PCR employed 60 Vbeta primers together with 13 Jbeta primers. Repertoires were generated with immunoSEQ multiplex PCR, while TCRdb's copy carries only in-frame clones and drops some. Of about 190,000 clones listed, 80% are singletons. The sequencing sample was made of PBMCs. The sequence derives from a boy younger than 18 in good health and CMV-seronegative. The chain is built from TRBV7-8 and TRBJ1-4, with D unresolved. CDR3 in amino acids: CASSLASLGEGDEKLFF. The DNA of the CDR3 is TGTGCCAGCAGCTTAGCGAGTCTCGGGGAGGGCGATGAAAAACTGTTTTTT.